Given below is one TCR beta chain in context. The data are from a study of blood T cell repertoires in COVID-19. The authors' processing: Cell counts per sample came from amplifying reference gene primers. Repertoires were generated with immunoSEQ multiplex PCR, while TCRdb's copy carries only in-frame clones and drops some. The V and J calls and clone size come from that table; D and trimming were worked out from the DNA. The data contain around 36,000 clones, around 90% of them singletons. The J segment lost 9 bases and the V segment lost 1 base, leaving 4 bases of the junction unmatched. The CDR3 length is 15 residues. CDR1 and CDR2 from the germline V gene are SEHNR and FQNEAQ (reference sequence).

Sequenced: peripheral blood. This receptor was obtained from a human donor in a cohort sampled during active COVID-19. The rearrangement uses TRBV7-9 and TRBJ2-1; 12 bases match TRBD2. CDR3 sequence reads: CASSLGLAGVVEQFF. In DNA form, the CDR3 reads TGTGCCAGCAGCTTAGGACTAGCGGGAGTGGTTGAGCAGTTCTTC.